These T cell receptor beta chains were read from a single sample in a study of shared clonotypes between healthy human individuals. Using immunoSEQ multiplex PCR, the repertoire was profiled, and TCRdb retains in-frame clones only, with some absent. The table includes about 1.1 million clones, around three quarters detected once. Material for sequencing was memory CD4+ T cells from PBMCs. The receptor source for this set is a man younger than 30 in good health. Some clones in this sample may be carry-over from other donors' samples. Both conserved end residues are part of each CDR3. Each record gives: V gene, clone size, D gene, J gene, CDR3 DNA, CDR3 protein. The D gene is left open where the match is weak. Some rows mark clone size as missing; the rest say once, few, many or name a class of expanded clone.

TRBV27,few,TRBD2,TRBJ2-3,TGTGCCAGCAGTTCCTTAGCGGGAGGGGGGGATACGCAGTATTTT,CASSSLAGGGDTQYF
TRBV6-1,many,.,TRBJ1-4,TGTGCCAGCAGTGACCCGGGCCCACTGTTTTTT,CASSDPGPLFF
TRBV11-1,.,TRBD1,TRBJ1-1,TGTGCCAGCCGCGACCCGGGACAGGGGGCAGGCACTGAAGCTTTCTTT,CASRDPGQGAGTEAFF
TRBV7-8,.,.,TRBJ2-1,TGTGCCAGCAGCCCAAGGGAGGCTGAGCAGTTCTTC,CASSPREAEQFF
TRBV28,.,.,TRBJ1-5,TGTGCCAGCAGTTTAAGGCAGTTAAACAGCAATCAGCCCCAGCATTTT,CASSLRQLNSNQPQHF
TRBV6-6,.,.,TRBJ2-3,TGTGCCAGCAGCGCCGTCGGTCTAACTAGCACAGATACGCAGTATTTT,CASSAVGLTSTDTQYF
TRBV30,.,.,TRBJ1-2,TGTGCCTGGAGTGTCCCGGATAGGACGACGGGGGGCTACACCTTC,CAWSVPDRTTGGYTF
TRBV4-2,.,.,TRBJ1-2,TGTGCCAGCAGCCAAGAAAATCCCCGGAGGGTAGGCTATGGCTACACCTTC,CASSQENPRRVGYGYTF
TRBV12-5,once,.,TRBJ1-1,TGTGCTAGTGGTTCCTCTCTGGGTACAGCTTTCTTT,CASGSSLGTAFF
TRBV28,.,TRBD1,TRBJ1-5,TGTGCCAGCACAAGACCGGGACAGGGGGCGCCTCAGCCCCAGCATTTT,CASTRPGQGAPQPQHF
TRBV10-3,.,TRBD2,TRBJ2-1,TGTGCCATCAGTGAGTCGGGAGGGTCCTACAATGAGCAGTTCTTC,CAISESGGSYNEQFF
TRBV28,.,TRBD2,TRBJ2-7,TGTGCCAGCAGGTTGACCGGGACTAGCGGCTACGAGCAGTACTTC,CASRLTGTSGYEQYF
TRBV7-2,.,TRBD1,TRBJ1-5,TGTGCCAGCAGCTATACAGGGGGCCCTCAGCCCCAGCATTTT,CASSYTGGPQPQHF
TRBV2,.,TRBD2,TRBJ2-3,TGTGCCAGCAAGGCTAGCGGCTCTGGAGATACGCAGTATTTT,CASKASGSGDTQYF
TRBV7-9,few,TRBD2,TRBJ2-1,TGTGCCAGCAGCCTGACTAGCGGGAATTACCCTAGCTCCTACAATGAGCAGTTCTTC,CASSLTSGNYPSSYNEQFF
TRBV5-1,.,.,TRBJ2-1,TGCGCCAGCAGCCCGACTAGGGGTAATGAGCAGTTCTTC,CASSPTRGNEQFF
TRBV5-1,.,.,TRBJ1-4,TGCGCCAGCAGCTTAGGTGCAGCCGGCAATGAAAAACTGTTTTTT,CASSLGAAGNEKLFF